This passage covers 20 T cell receptor beta chains from one sample sequenced in a study of response to subunit inactivated influenza vaccine. Each CDR3 protein is one row after TCRdb ran MiXCR on the RT-PCR reads. The repertoire holds 650,000 or so distinct CDR3 sequences, with 14% as singletons. The sample was PBMCs from blood, taken 14 to 15 days before vaccination. These receptors came from a man aged 50-59 years who received an inactivated influenza vaccine.

There are a few counts of this clonotype. The chain couples TRBV7-2 to TRBJ2-5, with D possibly called TRBD1 or TRBD2 (6 bases each). The ends were cut back, 4 bases at V and 5 bases at J, with 17 bases in the middle. CDR1 is SGHTA and CDR2 is FQGNSA in the germline V gene. CDR3 length equals 15 residues. The CDR3 protein is CASSSQQGLGETQYF. The CDR3, as DNA: TGTGCCAGCAGCTCGCAACAGGGACTTGGCGAGACCCAGTACTTC. Based on the CDR3 plus reference TRBV7-2 and TRBJ2-5, the full variable domain is GAGVSQSPSNKVTEKGKDVELRCDPISGHTALYWYRQSLGQGLEFLIYFQGNSAPDKSGLPSDRFSAERTGGSVSTLTIQRTQQEDSAVYLCASSSQQGLGETQYFGPGTRLLVL.

V gene TRBV20-1 combines with J gene TRBJ1-4; TRBD1 agrees at 9 bases. CDR1 DFQATT and CDR2 SNEGSKA come from the germline V gene (reference sequence). This CDR3 is 15 amino acids long. The V gene end was trimmed by 6 bases and the J gene end by 7 bases; junction bases not matched to a gene: 12. Here the CDR3 reads CSAPGTGTGTEKLFF. CDR3 sequence (DNA): TGCAGTGCCCCCGGGACAGGGACAGGGACTGAAAAACTGTTTTTT.

J is TRBJ2-7 and V is TRBV28, with 12 bases aligning to TRBD2. Germline V lookup: CDR1 MDHEN, CDR2 SYDVKM. V gave up 3 bases and J gave up 4 bases; unmatched junction bases: 10. The CDR3 contains 17 residues. The CDR3 spells CASSFLAGGLTGYEQYF. Here the CDR3 DNA reads TGTGCCAGCAGTTTTCTAGCGGGGGGGCTAACTGGTTACGAGCAGTACTTC.

This clonotype came up a few times. This chain uses TRBV5-1 with TRBJ2-7, with a possible D match to TRBD2 (5 bases). V was shortened by 0 bases and J by 7 bases, with 11 bases between the two germline ends. This CDR3 has 13 residues. CDR1 is SGHRS, CDR2 YFSETQ, per germline. The CDR3 DNA sequence: TGCGCCAGCAGCTTGGTCACATCGGGGGAGCAGTACTTC. It codes for CASSLVTSGEQYF.

The V and J genes are TRBV20-1 and TRBJ2-3, with 8 bases lining up with TRBD1. V shed 3 bases, J shed 2 bases, and the junction held 4 bases outside the gene matches. Germline CDR1 reads DFQATT; CDR2 reads SNEGSKA (reference sequence). CDR3 length equals 14 residues. The CDR3 DNA reads TGCAGTGCTAGGGGCAGGGGGCTCACAGATACGCAGTATTTT. Protein product: CSARGRGLTDTQYF.

This clonotype was seen only a few times. The chain recombines TRBV4-1 with TRBJ1-2; D remains unclear. This CDR3 has 13 residues. Trimming shortened V by 1 base and J by 5 bases, and 8 bases separated the two germline ends. Germline CDR1 and CDR2: MGHRA and YSYEKL. As DNA, the CDR3 is TGCGCCAGCAGCCAAGTCCCGCCGTATGGCTACACCTTC. As protein: CASSQVPPYGYTF.

V is TRBV7-2 and J is TRBJ2-7; the match to TRBD2 covers 9 bases. Germline loops: CDR1 SGHTA, CDR2 FQGNSA. Trimming cost V 7 bases and J 0 bases; bases outside gene matches: 4. The CDR3 is 14 residues long. The CDR3 region has the DNA TGTGCCAGCACCAAAGCGGGGGGCTCCTACGAGCAGTACTTC. It specifies CASTKAGGSYEQYF.

In its sample, this clonotype was seen many times. The chain is built from TRBV7-7 and TRBJ2-3; D call uncertain. CDR1 and CDR2 (germline): SSHAT, FNYEAQ (reference sequence). This CDR3 has 13 residues. V was shortened by 5 bases and J by 6 bases, with 12 bases between the two germline ends. CDR3 bases: TGTGCCAGCAGCCCCACCCTTTTGGATACGCAGTATTTT. It specifies CASSPTLLDTQYF.

This rearrangement joins TRBV10-3 to TRBJ2-5; weak D call: TRBD2 (5 bases). Trimming removed 5 bases from V and 0 bases from J, with 10 bases in between. The CDR3 contains 14 residues. Per the germline V gene, CDR1 is ENHRY and CDR2 is SYGVKD. The CDR3 loop is CAISSGLNQETQYF. Here the CDR3 DNA reads TGTGCCATCAGTAGTGGACTGAACCAAGAGACCCAGTACTTC.

This clonotype was observed a few times. The chain joins TRBV24-1 to TRBJ2-1; possibly TRBD2 for D (6 bases). This CDR3 is 14 amino acids long. Trimming removed 1 base from V and 5 bases from J, with 8 bases in between. Germline V gives CDR1 KGHDR, CDR2 SFDVKD. CDR3 nucleotides: TGTGCCACCAGTGATTTCCAGCGGGACAATGAGCAGTTCTTC. Amino acids: CATSDFQRDNEQFF.

The V and J genes are TRBV12-3 or TRBV12-4 and TRBJ1-6; no clear D. Trimming took off 6 bases at V and 10 bases at J, with 13 bases between the two ends. The CDR3 runs to 13 residues. CDR3 residues: CASRPDGYSPLHF. CDR3 DNA: TGTGCCAGCAGGCCGGACGGTTACTCACCCCTCCACTTT.

This clonotype appeared a few times. This sequence joins TRBV7-2 and TRBJ2-1; 13 bases map to TRBD2. The germline V gene encodes CDR1 SGHTA and CDR2 FQGNSA. The CDR3 length is 17 residues. The V and J ends lost 5 bases and 5 bases, in that order; junction bases with no gene match: 9. In DNA form, the CDR3 reads TGTGCCAGCAGCCAGGGGGTGGGGACTAGCGGGAACAATGAGCAGTTCTTC. Translating gives CASSQGVGTSGNNEQFF.

This clonotype was seen more than once but under ten times. The V gene is TRBV3-1, the J gene TRBJ2-7; 10 bases fit TRBD2. CDR1 and CDR2 (germline): LGHDT, YNNKEL (reference sequence). The CDR3 is 17 residues long. Germline trimming cut 2 bases from V and 7 bases from J; bases unmatched to any gene: 14. The CDR3 sequence is CASSQSWKAGGPKEQYF. The CDR3 DNA is TGTGCCAGCAGCCAATCTTGGAAAGCGGGAGGGCCTAAAGAGCAGTACTTC.

The rearrangement links TRBV5-1 to TRBJ2-7, with 9 bases aligning to TRBD1. CDR1 and CDR2 from the germline V gene are SGHRS and YFSETQ. The length of the CDR3 is 14 residues. Unmatched junction bases numbered 9, after V lost 7 bases and J lost 4 bases. CDR3 residues: CASRETGGMYEQYF. DNA of the CDR3: TGCGCCAGCCGGGAGACAGGGGGAATGTACGAGCAGTACTTC.

This clonotype has at least ten counts. This chain connects TRBV9 to TRBJ2-1; the D gene is possibly TRBD1 (6 bases). V lost 4 bases and J lost 6, with 17 bases in between. Germline CDR1 is SGDLS and CDR2 is YYNGEE. The CDR3 has 15 residues. CDR3 protein: CASSSGHLGSNEQFF. Here the CDR3 DNA reads TGTGCCAGCAGCTCGGGACACTTGGGGTCCAATGAGCAGTTCTTC.

The chain employs TRBV29-1 and TRBJ2-2; D could derive from TRBD1 or TRBD2 (5 bases each). Trimming pared 6 bases from V and 1 base from J, leaving 15 bases between. The germline V gene encodes CDR1 SQVTM and CDR2 ANQGSEA. This CDR3 contains 15 residues. In nucleotides, the CDR3 is TGCAGCGTCCACGGACTTGGGGGGAACACCGGGGAGCTGTTTTTT. Protein product: CSVHGLGGNTGELFF.

V usage is TRBV28 and J usage is TRBJ2-3; D might be TRBD1 (6 bases). The CDR3 totals 13 residues. Germline V CDR1 and CDR2: MDHEN, SYDVKM. V dropped 8 bases and J dropped 2 bases, with 11 bases sitting between them. CDR3 sequence (DNA): TGTGCCAGCCTCAGGACAGACACAGATACGCAGTATTTT. It codes for CASLRTDTDTQYF.

The table lists this clonotype with many counts. V is TRBV12-3 or TRBV12-4 and J is TRBJ2-2; possible D gene TRBD1, 6 bases. Trimming removed 4 bases at V and 5 bases at J, with 8 bases between. The CDR3 loop spans 13 amino acids. DNA for the CDR3: TGTGCCAGCAGTTCCAGGGGAACCGGGGAGCTGTTTTTT. Translation: CASSSRGTGELFF.

This clonotype was seen a handful of times. The rearrangement links TRBV28 to TRBJ1-2; D is possibly TRBD1 (5 bases). Germline V gives CDR1 MDHEN, CDR2 SYDVKM. Deletions cut 6 bases from V and 4 bases from J, with 15 bases between. CDR3 length: 14 residues. The CDR3 coding sequence is TGTGCCAGCAGGGGGCCTCGGGTCGGCTATGGCTACACCTTC. It codes for CASRGPRVGYGYTF.

This clonotype was detected many times. The gene calls are TRBV7-2 and TRBJ2-3; 12 bases fit TRBD2. Germline CDR1 SGHTA, CDR2 FQGNSA. V trimming: 4 bases; J trimming: 2 bases; junction bases outside the gene matches: 4. This CDR3 region has 16 residues. CDR3 region: CASSSTSGGNTDTQYF. The CDR3 nucleotides read TGTGCCAGCAGCTCTACTAGCGGGGGGAACACAGATACGCAGTATTTT.